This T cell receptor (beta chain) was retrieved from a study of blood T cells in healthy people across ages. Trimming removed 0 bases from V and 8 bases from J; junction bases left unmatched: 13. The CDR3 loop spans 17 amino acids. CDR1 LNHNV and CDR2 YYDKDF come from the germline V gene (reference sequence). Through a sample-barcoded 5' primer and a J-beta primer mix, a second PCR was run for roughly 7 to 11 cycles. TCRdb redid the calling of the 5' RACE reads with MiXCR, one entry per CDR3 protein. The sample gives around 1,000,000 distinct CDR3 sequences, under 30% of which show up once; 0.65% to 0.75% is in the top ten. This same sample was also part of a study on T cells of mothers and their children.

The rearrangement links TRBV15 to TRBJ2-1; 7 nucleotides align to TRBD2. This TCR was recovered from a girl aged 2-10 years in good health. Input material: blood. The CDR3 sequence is CATSRDRGRAGSDEQFF. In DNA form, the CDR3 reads TGTGCCACCAGCAGAGACCGGGGGAGGGCCGGTAGCGATGAGCAGTTCTTC.